This entry features one T cell receptor (beta chain) sequence. There is no known antigen for this receptor. No quality values exist for individual bases; no much larger clone is one base distant. The immunoSEQ Assay, a bias-controlled multiplex PCR, was used to amplify TCRbeta CDR3 regions from genomic DNA. In the original analysis: Nucleated cell counts per sample were estimated from amplification of reference gene primers within the assay. To quantify the absolute abundance of each unique TCRbeta CDR3 rearrangement, sequence reads were collapsed and filtered. For each sample, productive Simpson clonality was calculated as the square root of Simpson's diversity index over productive rearrangements. This is the immuneACCESS table as TCRdb keeps it, with only in-frame sequences that have V and J called. A part of the clones is gone; compared with another copy, unresolved V genes explain less than half, and the rest is unexplained. V and J calls and clone size follow that table, whereas D and trimming were derived from the DNA. Here the sample has about 59,000 clones; approximately 78% occur a single time. Of the sample, roughly 13% falls within the top ten clones.

This sample is drawn from a study of blood T cell repertoires in COVID-19 (dated by TCRdb to 2020 to 2021). For the study in its entirety: The collaborator samples originated in the United States, Italy and Spain and spanned the acute and convalescent phases of COVID-19. The material from the prospective study consisted of cDNA or gDNA derived from T cells, B-cell-depleted T cells, or PBMCs. Deeply sampled blood TCRbeta repertoires from subjects exposed to, actively infected with, or recovered from COVID-19 were included in the dataset. The repertoires were released in a freely available public database intended as a resource for research on the immune response to SARS-CoV-2. The samples were drawn from the first 160 participants of the ongoing ImmuneRACE study and from 950 to 1,500 subjects provided by 6 global collaborators. The sample metadata nearly always contained a de-identified subject ID, COVID-19 status, age in years and sex. Where available, HLA class I and class II types were obtained from metadata supplied by the sample provider rather than from assay-based typing. Overall study outcomes, separate from this receptor: The amount of clinical and demographic metadata varied by source and participant and was provided uncurated.

Collaborating institutions collected whole blood in K2EDTA tubes following their own protocols. Collaborator samples were shipped for TCRbeta analysis as frozen whole blood, isolated PBMCs, or DNA extracted from either sample type. Sample: peripheral blood. The receptor's source is an elderly man with acute or convalescent COVID-19.

The sequenced DNA is TGCAGCGTTTACGACCTGTGGGGCGCTGGGGCCAACGTCCTGACTTTC. Its protein is CSVYDLWGAGANVLTF. The sequence links TRBV29-1 to TRBJ2-6; the D region possibly corresponds to TRBD1 (5 bases align). Including the terminal cysteine and phenylalanine, the CDR3 comprises 16 residues. Only the CDR3 part of the read is kept: 48 bases, read in frame from the first base. V lost 5 bases and J lost 2 bases; the stretch between them is 16 bases long. As encoded in the germline V gene, CDR1 is SQVTM while CDR2 is ANQGSEA.